The 31 T cell receptor beta chains listed next were all sequenced from one sample in a study of beta chain features in type 1 diabetes. Sequencing targeted expressed TCRB transcripts, as all isolated RNA had been reverse transcribed. The repertoire was sequenced with immunoSEQ multiplex PCR; TCRdb's copy has only in-frame clones and lacks some. Altogether 120,000 to 150,000 clones are present, approximately 52% being singletons, with the ten largest covering around 0.45%. Material: Tregs from blood. The receptors here all came from a young man in good health.

The table lists this clone with a few counts. The rearrangement joins TRBV28 to TRBJ1-2; D perhaps matches TRBD1 (5 bases). The germline V gene has CDR1 MDHEN and CDR2 SYDVKM. The ends were cut back, 6 bases at V and 5 bases at J, with 10 bases in the middle. This CDR3 spans 12 amino acids. In DNA form, the CDR3 reads TGTGCCAGCAGGCCGCAGGGTTATGGCTACACCTTC. Translated, it gives CASRPQGYGYTF.

This clone was counted between two and nine times. The chain recombines TRBV7-9 with TRBJ2-5; weak D call: TRBD1 (5 bases). The J call is doubtful: the DNA matches TRBJ2-7 better. Germline-derived CDR1 and CDR2 are SEHNR and FQNEAQ (reference sequence). The CDR3 contains 16 residues. The CDR3 loop reads CASSTLGRQSSYEQYF. Written as DNA, the CDR3 is TGTGCCAGCAGCACCCTAGGACGACAGAGCTCCTACGAGCAGTACTTC.

The chain is built from TRBV19 and TRBJ1-1; possible D gene TRBD1, 6 bases. Germline assignment: CDR1 LNHDA and CDR2 SQIVND (reference sequence). The V end was cut by 7 bases, the J end by 1 base, with 16 bases between. CDR3 length: 15 amino acids. This chain's CDR3 is CASIPSGHPNTEAFF. CDR3 in DNA: TGTGCCAGTATTCCATCGGGACACCCGAACACTGAAGCTTTCTTT.

The V gene is TRBV5-6, the J gene TRBJ2-5; D gene unclear. Between the trimmed V and J ends, which lost 3 bases and 0 bases, there was a span of 9 bases. The CDR3 is made up of 14 amino acids. The germline CDR1 and CDR2 sequences are SGHDT and YYEEEE. The CDR3, as DNA: TGTGCCAGCAGCTACGACTGGCACCAAGAGACCCAGTACTTC. Its protein is CASSYDWHQETQYF.

The chain joins TRBV14 to TRBJ1-1, with 8 bases fitting TRBD1. Unmatched junction bases numbered 5, after V lost 5 bases and J lost 0 bases. This CDR3 has 15 amino acids. Germline V gene data show CDR1 as SGHDN and CDR2 as FVKESK. CDR3 residues: CASSTRTGMNTEAFF. The CDR3 nucleotides read TGTGCCAGCAGCACCCGGACAGGGATGAACACTGAAGCTTTCTTT.

This clone has a handful of counts. This sequence joins TRBV29-1 and TRBJ2-2, with TRBD1 matching over 7 bases. The CDR3 covers 18 residues. The germline CDR1 and CDR2 sequences are SQVTM and ANQGSEA. V shed 1 base and J 1 base; nucleotides not matched to a gene: 12. The CDR3, as DNA: TGCAGCGTTGAAGCGAGACAGGGCCGAGGGAGGAACACCGGGGAGCTGTTTTTT. Its protein is CSVEARQGRGRNTGELFF.

The chain has TRBV9 and TRBJ2-2; D perhaps matches TRBD2 (6 bases). The ends were cut back, 3 bases at V and 3 bases at J, with 18 bases in the middle. The CDR3 is 17 residues long. CDR1 is SGDLS, CDR2 YYNGEE, per germline. In DNA, the CDR3 is TGTGCCAGCAGCGCCCCTGGGGGACTTCGTCACACCGGGGAGCTGTTTTTT. Encoded protein: CASSAPGGLRHTGELFF.

J is TRBJ2-3 and V is TRBV9, with D perhaps TRBD2 (6 bases). The CDR3 spans 15 residues. The V and J ends lost 0 bases and 0 bases respectively, with 8 bases between them. Germline CDR1 and CDR2: SGDLS and YYNGEE. The CDR3 nucleotides are TGTGCCAGCAGCGTAGAAGCGGGTAGCACAGATACGCAGTATTTT. It encodes CASSVEAGSTDTQYF. The entire variable domain, with the rest obtained from reference TRBV9 and TRBJ2-3, is as follows: DSGVTQTPKHLITATGQRVTLRCSPRSGDLSVYWYQQSLDQGLQFLIQYYNGEERAKGNILERFSAQQFPDLHSELNLSSLELGDSALYFCASSVEAGSTDTQYFGPGTRLTVL.

This chain uses TRBV30 with TRBJ2-1; 8 positions agree with TRBD2. CDR3 length: 16 residues. From germline, CDR1 is GTSNPN and CDR2 SVGIG (reference sequence). The V segment lost 4 bases and the J segment 4 bases; nucleotides outside the gene matches: 12. Here the CDR3 DNA reads TGTGCCTGGATTCAATACCCGGGGGGGGCATACAATGAGCAGTTCTTC. Amino acids: CAWIQYPGGAYNEQFF.

The chain carries TRBV2 and TRBJ2-7, with D tentatively TRBD1 (5 bases). CDR3 length: 17 residues. Trimming shortened V by 3 bases and J by 3 bases, and 21 bases separated the two germline ends. Germline lookup yields CDR1 SNHLY and CDR2 FYNNEI. The CDR3 sequence is CASSDQFRGPRGYEQYF. The CDR3 DNA sequence: TGTGCCAGCAGTGACCAATTTAGGGGCCCCCGAGGCTACGAGCAGTACTTC. Based on the CDR3 plus reference TRBV2 and TRBJ2-7, the full variable domain is EPEVTQTPSHQVTQMGQEVILRCVPISNHLYFYWYRQILGQKVEFLVSFYNNEISEKSEIFDDQFSVERPDGSNFTLKIRSTKLEDSAMYFCASSDQFRGPRGYEQYFGPGTRLTVT.

V gene TRBV29-1 combines with J gene TRBJ2-7; no definite D call. This CDR3 is built from 12 residues. Germline V gene sequence: CDR1 SQVTM, CDR2 ANQGSEA. V was pared by 5 bases and J by 3 bases, with 11 bases between. The CDR3 DNA sequence: TGCAGCGTTCGTGCCAGGCGCTACGAGCAGTACTTC. Protein: CSVRARRYEQYF.

The J gene is TRBJ2-7, the V gene TRBV18, with 10 bases aligning to TRBD1. The J segment lost 6 bases and the V segment lost 6 bases, leaving 14 bases of the junction unmatched. CDR1 and CDR2 from the germline V gene are KGHSH and LQKENI. This CDR3 comprises 16 residues. For the CDR3, the DNA is TGTGCCAGCTCCCCAGAGCCGACAGGGGGCAGGGGCGAGCAGTACTTC. Residues: CASSPEPTGGRGEQYF.

The genes are TRBV27 and TRBJ1-2; the D gene is possibly TRBD1 (6 bases). The length of the CDR3 is 13 residues. Germline V lookup: CDR1 MNHEY, CDR2 SMNVEV (reference sequence). V was clipped by 5 bases and J by 3 bases, with 10 bases between them. CDR3 loop: CASSLRGYYGYTF. CDR3 DNA sequence: TGTGCCAGCAGTCTCAGGGGATACTATGGCTACACCTTC.

The chain has TRBV6-5 and TRBJ1-2; no reliable D call. The germline gives CDR1 MNHEY, CDR2 SVGAGI. This CDR3 has 12 residues. Between the trimmed V and J ends, which lost 2 bases and 5 bases, there was a span of 6 bases. The CDR3 protein is CASSYEIYGYTF. As DNA, the CDR3 is TGTGCCAGCAGTTACGAGATTTATGGCTACACCTTC.

This clone has a handful of counts. The genes are TRBV19 and TRBJ1-3, with a possible D match to TRBD1 (6 bases). V lost 7 bases, J lost 0 bases, and 16 bases lay in between. This CDR3 is 16 amino acids long. Germline V lookup: CDR1 LNHDA, CDR2 SQIVND (reference sequence). This CDR3 reads CASNIGLGHSGNTIYF. DNA of the CDR3: TGTGCCAGTAACATCGGTTTGGGACACTCTGGAAACACCATATATTTT. Based on the CDR3 plus reference TRBV19 and TRBJ1-3, the full variable domain is DGGITQSPKYLFRKEGQNVTLSCEQNLNHDAMYWYRQDPGQGLRLIYYSQIVNDFQKGDIAEGYSVSREKKESFPLTVTSAQKNPTAFYLCASNIGLGHSGNTIYFGEGSWLTVV.

This chain links TRBV2 with TRBJ2-3, with D possibly matching TRBD2 (6 bases). The CDR3 totals 16 residues. Germline loops: CDR1 SNHLY, CDR2 FYNNEI. Trimming stripped 1 base from V and 1 base from J, with 12 bases between. This CDR3 reads CASSEELWGGTDTQYF. DNA for the CDR3: TGTGCCAGCAGTGAAGAACTCTGGGGGGGCACAGATACGCAGTATTTT.

This clone appeared a few times. This chain connects TRBV7-9 to TRBJ1-2; 8 bases match TRBD1. J gave up 3 bases and V 4 bases, and 10 bases lay outside the gene matches. The CDR3 spans 16 residues. Germline assignment: CDR1 SEHNR and CDR2 FQNEAQ (reference sequence). In DNA form, the CDR3 reads TGTGCCAGCAGCTGGGGTGGGGACAGGCCCGACTATGGCTACACCTTC. As protein: CASSWGGDRPDYGYTF.

Regarding this clone: One junction end does not reproduce the germline sequence, and a read error may be involved. The genes are TRBV7-7 and TRBJ2-7, with 9 bases matching TRBD1. This CDR3 spans 13 amino acids. CDR1 SSHAT and CDR2 FNYEAQ come from the germline V gene (reference sequence). Here the CDR3 reads CASSLSRDRVLSF. The CDR3 DNA sequence: TGTGCTAGCAGCTTATCTCGGGACAGGGTGCTCTCCTTC.

This clone has a handful of counts. V and J are TRBV29-1 and TRBJ2-2; 9 bases match TRBD1. The CDR3 covers 15 residues. Germline assignment: CDR1 SQVTM and CDR2 ANQGSEA. V shed 4 bases and J 3 bases; nucleotides not matched to a gene: 6. CDR3: CSVVDRGPHTGELFF. In nucleotides, the CDR3 is TGCAGCGTTGTGGACAGGGGACCTCACACCGGGGAGCTGTTTTTT.

The chain joins TRBV27 to TRBJ2-2; no firm D call. Trimming took 6 bases from V and 4 from J, leaving 6 bases between them. Germline CDR1 is MNHEY and CDR2 is SMNVEV (reference sequence). The CDR3 loop spans 12 amino acids. CDR3 sequence reads: CASSLLTGELFF. The CDR3 DNA reads as TGTGCCAGCAGCCTACTCACCGGGGAGCTGTTTTTT.

This clone was picked up a small number of times. The chain combines TRBV2 with TRBJ2-3, with 11 bases lining up with TRBD2. V trimming: 3 bases; J trimming: 7 bases; junction bases outside the gene matches: 9. The CDR3 loop spans 16 amino acids. Germline values: CDR1 SNHLY, CDR2 FYNNEI. The CDR3 is CASSEGPGLADYTQYF. The CDR3, as DNA: TGTGCCAGCAGTGAGGGTCCGGGACTAGCGGATTATACGCAGTATTTT.

This clone was picked up a small number of times. This chain connects TRBV7-2 to TRBJ2-3, with D possibly being TRBD2 (6 bases). Germline V gene sequence: CDR1 SGHTA, CDR2 FQGNSA. The V and J ends lost 5 bases and 2 bases respectively, with 14 bases between them. The CDR3 loop spans 15 amino acids. The chain's CDR3 is CASSPSGLDTDTQYF. CDR3 DNA: TGTGCCAGCAGCCCGAGCGGGCTTGACACAGATACGCAGTATTTT.

This chain connects TRBV6-5 to TRBJ1-5, with a weak D call TRBD1 (5 bases). CDR1 is MNHEY and CDR2 is SVGAGI in the germline V gene. The ends were cut back, 2 bases at V and 7 bases at J, with 15 bases in the middle. This CDR3 is built from 15 residues. In nucleotides, the CDR3 is TGTGCCAGCAGTTACACGTCCGGGGGAACGCAGCCCCAGCATTTT. Protein sequence: CASSYTSGGTQPQHF.

This chain connects TRBV30 to TRBJ2-7, with TRBD2 matching 10 bases. V lost 2 bases and J lost 6; bases outside the gene matches: 10. The germline V gene encodes CDR1 GTSNPN and CDR2 SVGIG (reference sequence). This CDR3 spans 15 amino acids. CDR3 sequence reads: CAWSFSSSGRIEQYF. The CDR3 bases are TGTGCCTGGAGTTTTTCGTCTAGCGGGAGAATCGAGCAGTACTTC. The complete variable domain, with remaining parts taken from reference TRBV30 and TRBJ2-7, reads SQTIHQWPATLVQPVGSPLSLECTVEGTSNPNLYWYRQAAGRGLQLLFYSVGIGQISSEVPQNLSASRPQDRQFILSSKKLLLSDSGFYLCAWSFSSSGRIEQYFGPGTRLTVT.

The chain joins TRBV5-4 to TRBJ2-3; 11 positions match TRBD2. V dropped 3 bases and J dropped 4; count of bases not matched to a gene: 4. Germline V gene sequence: CDR1 SGHNT, CDR2 YYREEE (reference sequence). This CDR3 comprises 15 residues. CDR3 nucleotide sequence: TGTGCCAGCAGCTCGGGACTAGCGGCACCAGATACGCAGTATTTT. The encoded protein is CASSSGLAAPDTQYF.

This clone has only a few counts. The genes are TRBV5-6 and TRBJ2-7; weak D call: TRBD1 (6 bases). Deletions cut 1 base from V and 0 bases from J, with 14 bases between. Germline loops: CDR1 SGHDT, CDR2 YYEEEE. The CDR3 contains 16 residues. This CDR3 is CASSLPRTVHSYEQYF. Here the CDR3 DNA reads TGTGCCAGCAGCTTGCCTCGGACAGTACACTCCTACGAGCAGTACTTC.

The genes are TRBV28 and TRBJ2-7, with 9 bases lining up with TRBD2. CDR1 is MDHEN, CDR2 SYDVKM, per germline. This CDR3 region has 15 residues. The V segment lost 5 bases and the J segment 4 bases; nucleotides outside the gene matches: 9. CDR3 sequence (DNA): TGTGCCAGCAGTCGTAGCGGGAGAGTGGGGTACGAGCAGTACTTC. It codes for CASSRSGRVGYEQYF.

The gene calls are TRBV9 and TRBJ2-1, with a possible D match to TRBD2 (7 bases). Per the germline V gene, CDR1 is SGDLS and CDR2 is YYNGEE. The CDR3 is 17 residues long. V lost 3 bases and J lost 7, with 23 bases in between. In nucleotides, the CDR3 is TGTGCCAGCAGCGCGGTCCTGCGGGGGCCCTTTGGGAATGAGCAGTTCTTC. Protein sequence: CASSAVLRGPFGNEQFF.

This clone was detected only a few times. The DNA for the CDR3 is TGCGCCAGCAGCCAAGATGTGGGGGCTAGCACAGATACGCAGTATTTT. Translating it yields CASSQDVGASTDTQYF. The chain links TRBV4-3 to TRBJ2-3; TRBD1 is a possible D gene (6 bases). The CDR3 is 16 residues long. Germline values: CDR1 LGHNA, CDR2 YSLEER. Deletions cut 0 bases from V and 0 bases from J, with 10 bases between.

This chain joins TRBV28 and TRBJ1-2; tentatively, D is TRBD1 (6 bases). The CDR3 runs to 12 residues. Germline loops: CDR1 MDHEN, CDR2 SYDVKM. The V end was cut by 10 bases, the J end by 4 bases, with 13 bases between. The chain's CDR3 is CAIRDTFYGYTF. CDR3 sequence (DNA): TGTGCCATCCGGGACACCTTCTATGGCTACACCTTC.

In DNA, the CDR3 is TGTGCCAGCAGCTTAGATAGGCTCCGGACAAAATCTTTGAATGGCTACACCTTC. Its protein is CASSLDRLRTKSLNGYTF. This chain joins TRBV7-2 and TRBJ1-2; D may be TRBD1 (5 bases). Germline-derived CDR1 and CDR2 are SGHTA and FQGNSA. The CDR3 is 18 residues long. Trimming took 1 base from V and 6 from J, leaving 24 bases between them.